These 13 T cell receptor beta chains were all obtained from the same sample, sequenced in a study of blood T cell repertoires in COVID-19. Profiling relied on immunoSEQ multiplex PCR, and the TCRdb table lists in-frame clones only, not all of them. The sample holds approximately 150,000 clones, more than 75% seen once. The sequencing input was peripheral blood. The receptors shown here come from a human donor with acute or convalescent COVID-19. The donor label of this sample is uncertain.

The CDR3 DNA follows: TGTGCCAGCAGCCAAGATCGGCTAGGTAGGCAGTACTTC. This translates into CASSQDRLGRQYF. The V and J genes are TRBV14 and TRBJ2-7; D unclear. Germline loops: CDR1 SGHDN, CDR2 FVKESK. The V end lost 0 bases, the J end lost 9 bases, and 12 bases lay between the germline ends. This CDR3 comprises 13 residues. Full variable domain (missing parts from reference TRBV14 and TRBJ2-7): EAGVTQFPSHSVIEKGQTVTLRCDPISGHDNLYWYRRVMGKEIKFLLHFVKESKQDESGMPNNRFLAERTGGTYSTLKVQPAELEDSGVYFCASSQDRLGRQYFGPGTRLTVT.

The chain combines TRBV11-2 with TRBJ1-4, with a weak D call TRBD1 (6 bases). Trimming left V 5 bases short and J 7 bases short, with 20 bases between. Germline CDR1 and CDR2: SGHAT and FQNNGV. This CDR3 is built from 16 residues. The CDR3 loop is CASSKTAGEGGEKLFF. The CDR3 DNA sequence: TGTGCCAGCAGCAAGACCGCAGGGGAAGGGGGTGAAAAACTGTTTTTT. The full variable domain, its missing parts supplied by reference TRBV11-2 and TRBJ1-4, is EAGVAQSPRYKIIEKRQSVAFWCNPISGHATLYWYQQILGQGPKLLIQFQNNGVVDDSQLPKDRFSAERLKGVDSTLKIQPAKLEDSAVYLCASSKTAGEGGEKLFFGSGTQLSVL.

The CDR3 reads CASSPKAGISEQYF. CDR3 nucleotides: TGTGCCAGCAGCCCAAAGGCGGGAATATCCGAGCAGTACTTC. The rearrangement joins TRBV7-2 to TRBJ2-7, with D perhaps matching TRBD2 (6 bases). V lost 5 bases and J lost 6, with 17 bases in between. This CDR3 comprises 14 residues. Germline assignment: CDR1 SGHTA and CDR2 FQGNSA.

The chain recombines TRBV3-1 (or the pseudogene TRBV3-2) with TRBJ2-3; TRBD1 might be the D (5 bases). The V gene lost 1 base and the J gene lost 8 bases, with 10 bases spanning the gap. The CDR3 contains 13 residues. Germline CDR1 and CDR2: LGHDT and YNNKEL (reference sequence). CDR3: CASSQVRQGTQYF. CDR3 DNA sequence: TGTGCCAGCAGCCAAGTTCGTCAGGGTACGCAGTATTTT.

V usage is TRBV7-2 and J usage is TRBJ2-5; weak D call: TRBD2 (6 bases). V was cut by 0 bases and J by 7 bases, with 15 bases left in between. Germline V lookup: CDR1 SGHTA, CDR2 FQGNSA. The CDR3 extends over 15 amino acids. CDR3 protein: CASSLARDSRRTQYF. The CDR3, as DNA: TGTGCCAGCAGCTTAGCGCGGGATAGTCGTCGGACCCAGTACTTC.

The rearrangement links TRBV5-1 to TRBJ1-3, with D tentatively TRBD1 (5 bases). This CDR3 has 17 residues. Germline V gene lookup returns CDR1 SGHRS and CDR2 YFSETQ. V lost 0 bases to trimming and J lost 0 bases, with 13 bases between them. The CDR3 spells CASSLAPTADSGNTIYF. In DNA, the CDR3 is TGCGCCAGCAGCTTGGCCCCGACAGCAGACTCTGGAAACACCATATATTTT. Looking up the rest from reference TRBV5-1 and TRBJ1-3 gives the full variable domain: KAGVTQTPRYLIKTRGQQVTLSCSPISGHRSVSWYQQTPGQGLQFLFEYFSETQRNKGNFPGRFSGRQFSNSRSEMNVSTLELGDSALYLCASSLAPTADSGNTIYFGEGSWLTVV.

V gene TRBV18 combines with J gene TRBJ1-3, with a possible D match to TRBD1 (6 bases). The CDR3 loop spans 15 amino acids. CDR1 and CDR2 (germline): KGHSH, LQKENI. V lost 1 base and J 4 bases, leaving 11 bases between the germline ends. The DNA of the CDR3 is TGTGCCAGCTCACCACGTCTTCAGGGGGGAAACACCATATATTTT. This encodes CASSPRLQGGNTIYF.

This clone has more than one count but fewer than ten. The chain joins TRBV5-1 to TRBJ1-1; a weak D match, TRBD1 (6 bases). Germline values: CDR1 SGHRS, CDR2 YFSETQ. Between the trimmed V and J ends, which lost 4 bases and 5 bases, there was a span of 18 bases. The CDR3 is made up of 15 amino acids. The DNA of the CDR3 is TGCGCCAGCAGCCCCAACCTTGGGGACAAAACTGAAGCTTTCTTT. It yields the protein CASSPNLGDKTEAFF.

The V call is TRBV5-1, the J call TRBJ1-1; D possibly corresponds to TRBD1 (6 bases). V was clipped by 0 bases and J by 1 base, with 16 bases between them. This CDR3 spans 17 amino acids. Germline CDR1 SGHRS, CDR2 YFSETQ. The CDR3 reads CASSLDWIGRGNTEAFF. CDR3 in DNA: TGCGCCAGCAGCTTGGATTGGATTGGCAGGGGGAACACTGAAGCTTTCTTT.

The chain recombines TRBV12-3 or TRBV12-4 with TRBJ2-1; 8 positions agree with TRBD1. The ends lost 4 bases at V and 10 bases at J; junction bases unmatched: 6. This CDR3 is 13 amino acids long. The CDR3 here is CASSSRQGWEQFF. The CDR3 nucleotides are TGTGCCAGCAGTTCTCGACAGGGGTGGGAGCAGTTCTTC.

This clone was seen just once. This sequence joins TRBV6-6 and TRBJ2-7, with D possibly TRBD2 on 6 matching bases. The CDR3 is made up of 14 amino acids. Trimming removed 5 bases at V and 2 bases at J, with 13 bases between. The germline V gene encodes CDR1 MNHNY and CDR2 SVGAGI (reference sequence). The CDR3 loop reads CASSHQGLTYEQYF. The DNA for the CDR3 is TGTGCCAGCAGTCATCAGGGACTCACCTACGAGCAGTACTTC.

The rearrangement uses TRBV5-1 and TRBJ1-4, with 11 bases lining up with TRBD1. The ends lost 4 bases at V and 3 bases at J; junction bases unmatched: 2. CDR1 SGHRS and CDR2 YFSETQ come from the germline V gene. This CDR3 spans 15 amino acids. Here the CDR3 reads CASSPGQGANEKLFF. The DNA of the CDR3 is TGCGCCAGCAGCCCGGGACAGGGGGCTAATGAAAAACTGTTTTTT.

CDR3 DNA: TGCAGTGCTAGGGCCGGGGCTGAAGCTTTCTTT. This translates into CSARAGAEAFF. This chain connects TRBV20-1 to TRBJ1-1, with no clear D. Germline V gene data show CDR1 as DFQATT and CDR2 as SNEGSKA (reference sequence). This CDR3 is 11 amino acids long. V was trimmed by 3 bases and J by 6 bases, leaving 8 bases between them.